This T cell receptor (beta chain) emerged from a study of blood T cell repertoires in COVID-19. Study information: The study drew acute and convalescent COVID-19 samples from the United States, Italy and Spain. T cells, B-cell-depleted T cells, or PBMCs supplied cDNA or gDNA.

The germline V gene has CDR1 MNHEY and CDR2 SVGEGT. Trimming at V came to 3 bases and at J to 5 bases, leaving 5 bases not matched to a gene. The CDR3 length is 14 residues. Original handling: The authors estimated nucleated cell counts from reference gene primer amplification. The assay was immunoSEQ multiplex PCR, and TCRdb's table has in-frame clones only and misses some. The V and J calls and clone size were taken over from that table, and D and trimming were inferred from the DNA. The data show about 53,000 clones, 75% to 90% seen once. The chain has TRBV6-2 or TRBV6-3 and TRBJ2-3, with 7 bases lining up with TRBD2. The source is a man aged 55 to 70 with active COVID-19. The specimen was peripheral blood. The CDR3 sequence is CASSYAGVGDTQYF. In nucleotides, the CDR3 is TGTGCCAGCAGTTATGCGGGAGTGGGAGATACGCAGTATTTT.